This T cell receptor beta chain appears in the sequencing data of a study of blood T cell repertoires in COVID-19. The wider study: Donors in the United States, Italy and Spain gave samples during acute or convalescent COVID-19.

This CDR3 comprises 13 residues. CDR1 LGHNA and CDR2 YSLEER come from the germline V gene. The V gene end was trimmed by 4 bases and the J gene end by 6 bases; junction bases not matched to a gene: 4. In the original processing: Using reference gene primer amplification, nucleated cell counts were estimated. Data came from immunoSEQ multiplex PCR; TCRdb stores just in-frame clones and leaves some out. For V, J and clone size, that table is used; D and trimming come from the DNA. The sample holds some 300,000 clones, about 85% seen once. The sample was peripheral blood. The receptor was isolated from a man between 18 and 35 years old with active or convalescent COVID-19. J is TRBJ2-7 and V is TRBV4-3, with 9 positions matching TRBD1. The CDR3 reads CASSLTTGGEQYF. The CDR3 DNA reads as TGCGCCAGCAGCCTAACGACAGGGGGCGAGCAGTACTTC.